A single sample is the source of the 28 T cell receptor beta chains below, sequenced in a study of blood T cells in healthy people across ages. A J-beta primer mix and a sample-barcoded 5' primer were used in a second PCR of about 7 to 12 cycles. TCRdb reprocessed the 5' RACE reads via MiXCR and lists one record per CDR3 protein. This table holds 1.2 million to 1.5 million distinct CDR3 sequences, 45% to 70% found once. Sequencing was carried out using blood. The receptors derive from a man younger than 35 in good health.

The V gene is TRBV11-3, the J gene TRBJ2-3; 12 nucleotides line up with TRBD1. V lost 8 bases, J lost 2 bases, and 11 bases stayed unmatched. This CDR3 spans 17 amino acids. Germline CDR1 is SGHNT and CDR2 is YENEEA. The CDR3 DNA is TGTGCCAGCTCTGGGGGACAGGGGGCCAGATACACAGATACGCAGTATTTT. Translation: CASSGGQGARYTDTQYF.

The CDR3 DNA reads TGTGCCATCAGTGCGGGACTAGCGTTTACAGATACGCAGTATTTT. Protein sequence: CAISAGLAFTDTQYF. This sequence joins TRBV10-3 and TRBJ2-3; TRBD2 matches 10 bases. The CDR3 consists of 15 residues. Trimming cost V 4 bases and J 3 bases; bases outside gene matches: 4. Germline CDR1 reads ENHRY; CDR2 reads SYGVKD.

The V gene is TRBV20-1, the J gene TRBJ1-5; D is perhaps TRBD1 (5 bases). Looked up from germline, CDR1 is DFQATT and CDR2 is SNEGSKA (reference sequence). The CDR3 runs to 12 residues. V lost 4 bases to trimming and J lost 5 bases, with 9 bases between them. Written as DNA, the CDR3 is TGCAGTGCTATAGACAGATATCAGCCCCAGCATTTT. Translated, it gives CSAIDRYQPQHF.

This clonotype has just a few counts. Here the CDR3 reads CAISDQGDTQYF. The CDR3 coding sequence is TGTGCCATCAGTGATCAGGGAGATACGCAGTATTTT. The chain has TRBV10-3 and TRBJ2-3; possible D gene TRBD1, 5 bases. Germline CDR1 and CDR2: ENHRY and SYGVKD. The CDR3 extends over 12 amino acids. V lost 3 bases to trimming and J lost 5 bases, with 6 bases between them.

The rearrangement uses TRBV6-5 and TRBJ2-3, with 8 bases fitting TRBD2. Trimming took 0 bases from V and 3 from J; bases not matched to a gene: 5. Germline CDR1 reads MNHEY; CDR2 reads SVGAGI. This CDR3 has 16 residues. The CDR3 bases are TGTGCCAGCAGTTACTCGAACGGGGGGGTTACAGATACGCAGTATTTT. Encoded protein: CASSYSNGGVTDTQYF.

The sample holds a few counts of this clonotype. The chain employs TRBV29-1 and TRBJ2-6, with a tentative D call TRBD1 (5 bases). The length of the CDR3 is 14 residues. CDR1 SQVTM and CDR2 ANQGSEA come from the germline V gene. The germline V and J ends were trimmed by 4 bases and 3 bases, with 10 bases remaining between them. DNA of the CDR3: TGCAGCGTTGGAATAGGGGATGGGGCCAACGTCCTGACTTTC. This codes for CSVGIGDGANVLTF.

Comments on this clonotype: Germline is not matched at one junction end, which may reflect a read error. The chain has TRBV12-3 or TRBV12-4 and TRBJ2-7; D uncertain. The CDR3 has 12 amino acids. The CDR3, as DNA: TGTGTCAGCAGCTACTTCGGCTACGAGCAGTACTTC. Its translation: CVSSYFGYEQYF.

The chain links TRBV5-1 to TRBJ2-5, with 9 positions matching TRBD2. V shed 0 bases and J 10 bases; nucleotides not matched to a gene: 7. Germline CDR1 reads SGHRS; CDR2 reads YFSETQ. CDR3 size: 14 residues. The CDR3 DNA follows: TGCGCCAGCAGCTTGGCGGCTAGCGGGGCGGACCAGTACTTC. This codes for CASSLAASGADQYF. Based on the CDR3 plus reference TRBV5-1 and TRBJ2-5, the full variable domain is KAGVTQTPRYLIKTRGQQVTLSCSPISGHRSVSWYQQTPGQGLQFLFEYFSETQRNKGNFPGRFSGRQFSNSRSEMNVSTLELGDSALYLCASSLAASGADQYFGPGTRLLVL.

The rearrangement links TRBV10-3 to TRBJ2-1; unclear D gene. V lost 3 bases, J lost 5 bases, and 5 bases lay in between. The V gene's germline CDR1 is ENHRY and CDR2 SYGVKD. This CDR3 has 12 residues. The CDR3 DNA is TGTGCCATCAGTGAATTTCACAATGAGCAGTTCTTC. Translating gives CAISEFHNEQFF.

This CDR3 reads CASGLVSASGYTF. In DNA form, the CDR3 reads TGTGCTAGTGGTTTGGTATCGGCTTCTGGCTACACCTTC. V is TRBV12-5 and J is TRBJ1-2, with D uncertain. With 0 bases removed from V and 7 bases from J, the gap between germline ends came to 9 bases. The CDR3 is made up of 13 amino acids. Germline CDR1 and CDR2: LGHNT and FRNRAP.

This clonotype has a single count. The chain uses TRBV20-1 and TRBJ2-1, with a weak D call TRBD1 (6 bases). Germline CDR1 and CDR2: DFQATT and SNEGSKA (reference sequence). There are 14 residues in the CDR3. V was cut by 3 bases and J by 5 bases, with 14 bases left in between. This CDR3 is CSASRQGTNNEQFF. The DNA for the CDR3 is TGCAGTGCTAGTAGGCAGGGGACCAACAATGAGCAGTTCTTC.

The genes are TRBV4-1 and TRBJ1-1; the D gene is possibly TRBD1 (6 bases). Trimming stripped 1 base from V and 4 bases from J, with 10 bases between. The CDR3 contains 14 residues. Germline V gene lookup returns CDR1 MGHRA and CDR2 YSYEKL. CDR3 nucleotide sequence: TGCGCCAGCAGCCAAGCAGGGGAGGGCACTGAAGCTTTCTTT. Amino acids: CASSQAGEGTEAFF.

This clonotype was detected only once. This chain uses TRBV3-1 with TRBJ2-5; perhaps D is TRBD1 or TRBD2 (5 bases each). CDR3 length: 15 residues. Germline V gene lookup returns CDR1 LGHDT and CDR2 YNNKEL (reference sequence). The V gene lost 1 base and the J gene lost 2 bases, with 11 bases spanning the gap. The CDR3 spells CASSQGGAPQETQYF. CDR3 nucleotide sequence: TGTGCCAGCAGCCAAGGAGGGGCACCTCAAGAGACCCAGTACTTC.

This chain joins TRBV10-3 and TRBJ2-7; D perhaps matches TRBD2 (6 bases). The CDR3 sequence is 16 residues long. Germline V gene data show CDR1 as ENHRY and CDR2 as SYGVKD. V was shortened by 0 bases and J by 1 base, with 13 bases between the two germline ends. The CDR3 coding sequence is TGTGCCATCAGTGAGTCGAAGGGGACTTTGTCCTACGAGCAGTACTTC. It specifies CAISESKGTLSYEQYF.

This sequence joins TRBV7-7 and TRBJ2-5, with D maybe TRBD1 (6 bases). The CDR3 contains 16 residues. Germline values: CDR1 SSHAT, CDR2 FNYEAQ (reference sequence). V shed 3 bases and J shed 1 base, with 15 bases lying between them. The CDR3 region is CASSFRTAILQETQYF. CDR3 sequence (DNA): TGTGCCAGCAGCTTTCGGACAGCAATTCTCCAAGAGACCCAGTACTTC.

The table lists this clonotype with a few counts. CDR3 protein: CASSLGTGGRGYTF. CDR3 coding DNA: TGTGCCAGCAGCCTTGGGACAGGGGGCAGAGGCTACACCTTC. The rearrangement joins TRBV7-6 to TRBJ1-2; 12 positions agree with TRBD1. The J segment lost 8 bases and the V segment lost 5 bases, leaving 6 bases of the junction unmatched. The CDR3 loop spans 14 amino acids. Germline V lookup: CDR1 SGHVS, CDR2 FNYEAQ.

This clonotype was seen just once. The J gene is TRBJ1-2, the V gene TRBV25-1; D possibly corresponds to TRBD1 (6 bases). The CDR3 runs 12 residues. Between the trimmed V and J ends, which lost 10 bases and 4 bases, there was a span of 13 bases. The germline CDR1 and CDR2 sequences are MGHDK and SYGVNS. The chain's CDR3 is CATNFRGYGYTF. Here the CDR3 DNA reads TGTGCCACCAATTTCAGGGGCTATGGCTACACCTTC.

V gene TRBV2 combines with J gene TRBJ2-7, with 7 bases that match TRBD1. Per germline, CDR1 SNHLY and CDR2 FYNNEI. The CDR3 has 14 amino acids. The junction had 6 bases not matched to a gene; V was cut back by 3 bases and J by 4 bases. The CDR3 protein is CASSETGNRYEQYF. DNA for the CDR3: TGTGCCAGCAGTGAGACAGGGAACCGATACGAGCAGTACTTC.

The chain carries TRBV5-1 and TRBJ2-1, with 7 bases aligning to TRBD1. V gave up 2 bases and J gave up 0 bases; unmatched junction bases: 5. The CDR3 covers 16 residues. Germline V lookup: CDR1 SGHRS, CDR2 YFSETQ. CDR3 amino acids: CASSFFSGGSYNEQFF. For the CDR3, the DNA is TGCGCCAGCAGCTTTTTCTCAGGGGGCTCCTACAATGAGCAGTTCTTC.

This chain connects TRBV27 to TRBJ2-7; 9 nucleotides agree with TRBD1. After removal of 5 bases from V and 4 bases from J, the junction contained 12 bases not matched to a gene. The germline V gene encodes CDR1 MNHEY and CDR2 SMNVEV (reference sequence). This CDR3 region has 16 residues. CDR3 sequence: CASSPPLGQGKYEQYF. DNA of the CDR3: TGTGCCAGCAGTCCACCCCTGGGACAGGGTAAATACGAGCAGTACTTC.

V usage is TRBV4-1 and J usage is TRBJ2-1; 8 bases agree with TRBD1. The CDR3 spans 14 residues. Trimming cost V 6 bases and J 4 bases; bases outside gene matches: 5. The germline V gene has CDR1 MGHRA and CDR2 YSYEKL. This CDR3 reads CASSTGGTYNEQFF. In DNA form, the CDR3 reads TGCGCCAGCAGTACAGGGGGTACGTACAATGAGCAGTTCTTC.

The genes are TRBV5-1 and TRBJ1-2; TRBD1 agrees at 7 bases. Germline V gene lookup returns CDR1 SGHRS and CDR2 YFSETQ. This CDR3 region has 16 residues. Unmatched junction bases numbered 16, after V lost 2 bases and J lost 9 bases. For the CDR3, the DNA is TGCGCCAGCAGCTTTTACAGACAGGGAAACATCTCTAGCTACACCTTC. Encoded protein: CASSFYRQGNISSYTF.

J is TRBJ1-1 and V is TRBV7-2, with D possibly being TRBD1 (5 bases). Germline V gives CDR1 SGHTA, CDR2 FQGNSA. Deletions cut 1 base from V and 6 bases from J, with 15 bases between. The CDR3 contains 15 residues. The CDR3 DNA follows: TGTGCCAGCAGCTTAGTTGGGGGTTTAAAGGCTGAAGCTTTCTTT. Residues: CASSLVGGLKAEAFF.

CDR3 sequence reads: CASSQGLAGENNEQFF. The DNA for the CDR3 is TGTGCCAGCAGCCAGGGACTAGCGGGAGAAAATAATGAGCAGTTCTTC. The V and J genes are TRBV3-1 and TRBJ2-1, with 14 nucleotides matching TRBD2. This CDR3 is 16 amino acids long. With 3 bases clipped from V and 7 bases from J, the junction kept 5 bases outside the gene matches. In germline, CDR1 is LGHDT, CDR2 YNNKEL (reference sequence).

This clonotype was observed a few times. This chain connects TRBV28 to TRBJ2-1; 7 bases map to TRBD1. The CDR3 spans 17 residues. V trimming: 2 bases; J trimming: 0 bases; junction bases outside the gene matches: 7. CDR1 and CDR2 from the germline V gene are MDHEN and SYDVKM. In DNA form, the CDR3 reads TGTGCCAGCAGTTTACCCTCAGGGGGTAGCTCCTACAATGAGCAGTTCTTC. It yields the protein CASSLPSGGSSYNEQFF.

J is TRBJ2-5 and V is TRBV13; D gene ambiguous. CDR1 is PRHDT and CDR2 is FYEKMQ in the germline V gene (reference sequence). The germline V and J ends were trimmed by 5 bases and 0 bases, with 13 bases remaining between them. CDR3 length equals 15 residues. The CDR3 DNA reads as TGTGCCAGCAGCCGATCCAGAGTTAACCAAGAGACCCAGTACTTC. Protein: CASSRSRVNQETQYF.

This chain connects TRBV20-1 to TRBJ1-5, with D tentatively TRBD1 (5 bases). The CDR3 totals 16 residues. Germline-derived CDR1 and CDR2 are DFQATT and SNEGSKA (reference sequence). V shed 2 bases and J shed 6 bases, with 20 bases lying between them. CDR3 DNA sequence: TGCAGTGCTAGATTATCGGCGGGGCCAGGCGGTCAGCCCCAGCATTTT. Translated: CSARLSAGPGGQPQHF.

The genes are TRBV7-2 and TRBJ2-7; 9 positions match TRBD1. Per the germline V gene, CDR1 is SGHTA and CDR2 is FQGNSA. The V segment lost 8 bases and the J segment 6 bases; nucleotides outside the gene matches: 8. The CDR3 extends over 13 amino acids. This CDR3 is CASSRTGAFEQYF. CDR3 DNA sequence: TGTGCCAGCTCTCGGACAGGGGCCTTCGAGCAGTACTTC. Full variable domain (outside the CDR3, taken from reference TRBV7-2 and TRBJ2-7): GAGVSQSPSNKVTEKGKDVELRCDPISGHTALYWYRQSLGQGLEFLIYFQGNSAPDKSGLPSDRFSAERTGGSVSTLTIQRTQQEDSAVYLCASSRTGAFEQYFGPGTRLTVT.